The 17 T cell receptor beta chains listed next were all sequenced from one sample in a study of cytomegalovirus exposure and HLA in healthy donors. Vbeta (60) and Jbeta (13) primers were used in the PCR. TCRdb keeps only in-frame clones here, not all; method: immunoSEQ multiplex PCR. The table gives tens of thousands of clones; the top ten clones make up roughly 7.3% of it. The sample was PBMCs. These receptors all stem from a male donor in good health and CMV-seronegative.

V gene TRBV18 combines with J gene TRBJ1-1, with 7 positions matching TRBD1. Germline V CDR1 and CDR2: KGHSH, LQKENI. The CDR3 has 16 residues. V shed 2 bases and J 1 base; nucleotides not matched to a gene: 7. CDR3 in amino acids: CASSPNLRDRNTEAFF. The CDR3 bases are TGTGCCAGCTCACCAAACCTCCGGGACAGGAACACTGAAGCTTTCTTT.

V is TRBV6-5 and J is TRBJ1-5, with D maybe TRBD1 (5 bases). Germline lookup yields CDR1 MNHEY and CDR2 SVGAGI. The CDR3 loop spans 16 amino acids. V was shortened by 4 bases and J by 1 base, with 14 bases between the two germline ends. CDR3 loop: CASSFLGPGSNQPQHF. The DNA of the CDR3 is TGTGCCAGCAGTTTTTTGGGCCCAGGGAGCAATCAGCCCCAGCATTTT.

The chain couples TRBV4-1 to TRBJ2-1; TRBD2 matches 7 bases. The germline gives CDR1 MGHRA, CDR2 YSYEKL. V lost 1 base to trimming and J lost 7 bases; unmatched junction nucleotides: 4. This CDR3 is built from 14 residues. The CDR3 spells CASSQVGRSNEQFF. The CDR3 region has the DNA TGCGCCAGCAGCCAAGTCGGGAGGTCGAATGAGCAGTTCTTC.

The CDR3: CASSSTDILAKNIQYF. CDR3 sequence (DNA): TGTGCCAGCAGCTCCACGGACATATTAGCCAAAAACATTCAGTACTTC. The chain employs TRBV7-9 and TRBJ2-4; weak D call: TRBD1 (5 bases). The V gene's germline CDR1 is SEHNR and CDR2 FQNEAQ (reference sequence). Trimming took off 4 bases at V and 0 bases at J, with 13 bases between the two ends. The CDR3 runs 16 residues. The variable domain in full, with the rest retrieved from reference TRBV7-9 and TRBJ2-4, is DTGVSQNPRHKITKRGQNVTFRCDPISEHNRLYWYRQTLGQGPEFLTYFQNEAQLEKSRLLSDRFSAERPKGSFSTLEIQRTEQGDSAMYLCASSSTDILAKNIQYFGAGTRLSVL.

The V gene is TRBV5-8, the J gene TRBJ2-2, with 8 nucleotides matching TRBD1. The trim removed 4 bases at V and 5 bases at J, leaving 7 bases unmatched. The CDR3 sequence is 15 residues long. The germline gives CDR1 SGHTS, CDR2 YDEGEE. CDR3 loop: CASSIGQGWTGELFF. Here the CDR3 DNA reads TGTGCCAGCAGCATCGGACAGGGATGGACCGGGGAGCTGTTTTTT.

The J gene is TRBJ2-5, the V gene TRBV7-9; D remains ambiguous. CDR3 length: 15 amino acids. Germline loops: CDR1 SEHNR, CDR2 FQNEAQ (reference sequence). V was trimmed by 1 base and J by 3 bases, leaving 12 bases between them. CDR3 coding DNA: TGTGCCAGCAGCTTAGGCCTCCACTCTGAAGAGACCCAGTACTTC. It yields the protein CASSLGLHSEETQYF.

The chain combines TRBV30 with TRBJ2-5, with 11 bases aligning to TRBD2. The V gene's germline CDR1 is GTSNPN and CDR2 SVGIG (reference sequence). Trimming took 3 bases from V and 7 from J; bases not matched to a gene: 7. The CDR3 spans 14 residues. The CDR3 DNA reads TGTGCCTGGAGACTAGCGGGAGATCTAGGGACCCAGTACTTC. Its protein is CAWRLAGDLGTQYF.

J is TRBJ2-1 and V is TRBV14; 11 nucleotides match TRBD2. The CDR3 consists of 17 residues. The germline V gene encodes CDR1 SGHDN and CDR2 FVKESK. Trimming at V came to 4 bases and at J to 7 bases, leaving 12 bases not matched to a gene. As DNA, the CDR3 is TGTGCCAGCAGCCGAACGGTCACTAGCGGGAGACGAAATGAGCAGTTCTTC. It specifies CASSRTVTSGRRNEQFF.

The CDR3 region is CASSFGTSSTYEQYF. CDR3 DNA sequence: TGTGCCAGCAGCTTCGGGACTTCTTCGACCTACGAGCAGTACTTC. V gene TRBV5-4 combines with J gene TRBJ2-7; possibly TRBD2 for D (6 bases). The CDR3 contains 15 residues. V dropped 2 bases and J dropped 2 bases, with 14 bases sitting between them. Per germline, CDR1 SGHNT and CDR2 YYREEE (reference sequence).

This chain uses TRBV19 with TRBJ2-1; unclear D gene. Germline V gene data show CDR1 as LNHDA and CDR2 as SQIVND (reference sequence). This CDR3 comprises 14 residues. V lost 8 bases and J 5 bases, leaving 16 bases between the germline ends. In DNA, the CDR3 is TGTGCCAGTTCCCAGGTCTCCGCTAACAATGAGCAGTTCTTC. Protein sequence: CASSQVSANNEQFF.

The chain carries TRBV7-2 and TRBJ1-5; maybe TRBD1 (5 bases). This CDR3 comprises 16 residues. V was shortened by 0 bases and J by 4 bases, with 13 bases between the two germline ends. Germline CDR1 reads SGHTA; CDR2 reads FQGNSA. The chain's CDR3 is CASSLAGTGVNQPQHF. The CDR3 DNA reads TGTGCCAGCAGCTTAGCCGGGACGGGGGTTAATCAGCCCCAGCATTTT.

CDR3 DNA sequence: TGTGCCAGCAGCCCGACCCAGGGGGGCGTTCAGTACTTC. This sequence encodes CASSPTQGGVQYF. V is TRBV27 and J is TRBJ2-4, with a possible D match to TRBD1 (7 bases). V was shortened by 6 bases and J by 11 bases, with 17 bases between the two germline ends. The length of the CDR3 is 13 residues. The V gene's germline CDR1 is MNHEY and CDR2 SMNVEV (reference sequence).

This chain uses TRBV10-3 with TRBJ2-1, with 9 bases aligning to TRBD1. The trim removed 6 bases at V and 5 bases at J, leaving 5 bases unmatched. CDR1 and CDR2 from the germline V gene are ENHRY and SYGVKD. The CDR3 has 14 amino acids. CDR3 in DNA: TGTGCCATCAGCAGACAGGGGGACGACAATGAGCAGTTCTTC. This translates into CAISRQGDDNEQFF.

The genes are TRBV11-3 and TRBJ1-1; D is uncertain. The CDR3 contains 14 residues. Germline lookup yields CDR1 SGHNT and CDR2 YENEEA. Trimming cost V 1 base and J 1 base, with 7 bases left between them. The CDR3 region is CASSLGQENTEAFF. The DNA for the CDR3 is TGTGCCAGCAGCTTAGGCCAGGAGAACACTGAAGCTTTCTTT. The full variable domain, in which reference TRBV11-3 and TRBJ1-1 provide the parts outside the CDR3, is EAGVVQSPRYKIIEKKQPVAFWCNPISGHNTLYWYLQNLGQGPELLIRYENEEAVDDSQLPKDRFSAERLKGVDSTLKIQPAELGDSAVYLCASSLGQENTEAFFGQGTRLTVV.

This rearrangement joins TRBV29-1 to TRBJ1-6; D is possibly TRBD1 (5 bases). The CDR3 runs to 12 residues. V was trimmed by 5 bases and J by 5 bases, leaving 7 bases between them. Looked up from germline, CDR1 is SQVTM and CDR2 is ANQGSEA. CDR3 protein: CSVIQDNSPLHF. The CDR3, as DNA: TGCAGCGTTATACAGGATAATTCACCCCTCCACTTT.

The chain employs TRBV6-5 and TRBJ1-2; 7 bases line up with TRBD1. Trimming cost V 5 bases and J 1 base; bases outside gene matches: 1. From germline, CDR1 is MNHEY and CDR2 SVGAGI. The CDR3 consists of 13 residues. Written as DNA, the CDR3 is TGTGCCAGCAGTGACAGGGTTAACTATGGCTACACCTTC. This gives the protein CASSDRVNYGYTF.

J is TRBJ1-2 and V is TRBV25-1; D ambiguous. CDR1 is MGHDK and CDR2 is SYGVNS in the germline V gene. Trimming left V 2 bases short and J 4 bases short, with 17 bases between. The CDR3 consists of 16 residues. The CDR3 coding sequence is TGTGCCAGCAGTGAACAAAGAACAGACCTTTTCTATGGCTACACCTTC. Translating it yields CASSEQRTDLFYGYTF.